One and the same sample provided the 10 T cell receptor beta chains below, sequenced in a study of cytomegalovirus exposure and HLA in healthy donors. 60 Vbeta and 13 Jbeta primers were used in PCR. Using immunoSEQ multiplex PCR, the repertoire was profiled, and TCRdb retains in-frame clones only, with some absent. The repertoire includes about 110,000 clones, around 77% of them detected once, and about 2.5% sits in the top ten. The specimen sequenced was PBMCs. All receptors derive from a man aged 18 to 29 in good health and CMV-seronegative.

This clone has just one count. The CDR3 loop reads CASSYSGQQETQYF. CDR3 nucleotide sequence: TGTGCCAGCAGTTACTCGGGACAGCAAGAGACCCAGTACTTC. V usage is TRBV6-5 and J usage is TRBJ2-5; TRBD1 aligns across 7 bases. The CDR3 is 14 residues long. V gave up 0 bases and J gave up 2 bases; unmatched junction bases: 0. Germline CDR1 MNHEY, CDR2 SVGAGI.

The CDR3 coding sequence is TGTGCCAGCAGCCAAGATGGACTAGGGGGATCTGGAAACACCATATATTTT. Amino acid sequence: CASSQDGLGGSGNTIYF. The chain uses TRBV4-2 and TRBJ1-3, with a possible D match to TRBD1 (6 bases). This CDR3 region has 17 residues. The germline CDR1 and CDR2 sequences are LGHNA and YNFKEQ. V was clipped by 0 bases and J by 1 base, with 13 bases between them.

This rearrangement joins TRBV28 to TRBJ1-6; D perhaps matches TRBD1 (6 bases). CDR3 length equals 14 residues. The germline CDR1 and CDR2 sequences are MDHEN and SYDVKM. With 3 bases removed from V and 6 bases from J, the gap between germline ends came to 9 bases. CDR3 protein: CASSFPRGNSPLHF. The CDR3 nucleotides read TGTGCCAGCAGTTTCCCCAGGGGTAATTCACCCCTCCACTTT.

The sample holds a few counts of this clone. The chain recombines TRBV7-9 with TRBJ1-5, with D maybe TRBD1 (5 bases). The CDR3 length is 16 residues. Germline V gives CDR1 SEHNR, CDR2 FQNEAQ (reference sequence). Deletions cut 1 base from V and 2 bases from J, with 12 bases between. The chain's CDR3 is CASSLDQGMGNQPQHF. CDR3 in DNA: TGTGCCAGCAGCTTAGATCAGGGTATGGGCAATCAGCCCCAGCATTTT.

V usage is TRBV6-5 and J usage is TRBJ1-3; 8 bases agree with TRBD1. The J segment lost 4 bases and the V segment lost 6 bases, leaving 5 bases of the junction unmatched. CDR1 MNHEY and CDR2 SVGAGI come from the germline V gene. CDR3 size: 14 residues. CDR3 loop: CASRVGTGGNTIYF. Written as DNA, the CDR3 is TGTGCCAGCAGAGTAGGGACAGGAGGAAACACCATATATTTT.

This clone appeared a few times. The chain uses TRBV6-5 and TRBJ2-7; 9 bases line up with TRBD2. This CDR3 has 16 residues. In germline, CDR1 is MNHEY, CDR2 SVGAGI. V lost 0 bases and J lost 0; bases outside the gene matches: 3. This CDR3 is CASSYSVLAGSYEQYF. The CDR3 DNA follows: TGTGCCAGCAGTTACTCGGTACTAGCGGGCTCCTACGAGCAGTACTTC.

This clone has only one observation. The chain recombines TRBV27 with TRBJ2-1; TRBD2 agrees at 9 bases. The CDR3 has 14 residues. V shed 5 bases, J shed 6 bases, and the junction held 5 bases outside the gene matches. CDR1 is MNHEY, CDR2 SMNVEV, per germline (reference sequence). The CDR3 coding sequence is TGTGCCAGCAGTGGGGCGGGGGGGCTCAATGAGCAGTTCTTC. Its protein is CASSGAGGLNEQFF.

Here the CDR3 reads CASSLELARSQETQYF. The CDR3 coding sequence is TGTGCCAGCAGCTTGGAACTAGCCAGGTCCCAAGAGACCCAGTACTTC. The V gene is TRBV5-4, the J gene TRBJ2-5; D may be TRBD2 (6 bases). Trimming stripped 0 bases from V and 1 base from J, with 13 bases between. This CDR3 region has 16 residues. Germline V gene data show CDR1 as SGHNT and CDR2 as YYREEE (reference sequence).

The chain is built from TRBV6-6 and TRBJ2-4; 10 bases are shared with TRBD1. The CDR3 extends over 16 amino acids. Germline-derived CDR1 and CDR2 are MNHNY and SVGAGI (reference sequence). Losses at the gene ends were 5 bases for V and 8 bases for J; bases not matched to a gene: 12. CDR3 loop: CASSTGTGAGSDIQYF. The CDR3 DNA follows: TGTGCCAGCAGTACCGGGACAGGGGCTGGTTCGGACATTCAGTACTTC.

The chain combines TRBV7-9 with TRBJ2-2, with D maybe TRBD1 (5 bases). The germline CDR1 and CDR2 sequences are SEHNR and FQNEAQ (reference sequence). V was cut by 1 base and J by 3 bases, with 9 bases left in between. The CDR3 totals 15 residues. This chain's CDR3 is CASSLVARDTGELFF. In nucleotides, the CDR3 is TGTGCCAGCAGCTTAGTCGCCAGGGACACCGGGGAGCTGTTTTTT.